Listed below are T cell receptor beta chains from one sample, sequenced in a study of blood T cell repertoires in COVID-19. Repertoires were generated with immunoSEQ multiplex PCR, while TCRdb's copy carries only in-frame clones and drops some. Of over 55,000 clones listed, 65% to 90% were seen once; the top ten hold about 9.4%. Sample: peripheral blood. Receptors were obtained from a man aged 50 to 60 with COVID-19, enrolled during active disease. The CDR3 runs from the conserved cysteine through the conserved F or W. Each record gives: V gene, clone size, J gene, D gene, CDR3 DNA, CDR3 protein. The D gene is left open where the match is weak. Where a row states a size, it is once, few, many or the class of an expanded clone; other rows omit it.

>TRBV6-5|.|TRBJ2-7|TRBD1
TGTGCCAGCCATAGAGGGGACAGCTACTACGAGCAGTACTTC
CASHRGDSYYEQYF
>TRBV5-1|.|TRBJ2-5|TRBD1
TGCGCCAGCAGCGGGCGGACAGGTCACTCAGAGACCCAGTACTTC
CASSGRTGHSETQYF
>TRBV28|once|TRBJ2-7|TRBD1
TGTGCCAGCAGTTTACTGGGACAGGAATTTTACGAGCAGTACTTC
CASSLLGQEFYEQYF
>TRBV28|once|TRBJ2-7|.
TGTGCCAGCAGTGTTACCAGGGCCGCTAGGTCCGAGCAGTACTTC
CASSVTRAARSEQYF
>TRBV6-5|.|TRBJ1-1|TRBD1
TGTGCCAGCACCGCGGACAGGGGGCTTCCCACTGAAGCTTTCTTT
CASTADRGLPTEAFF
>TRBV5-1|.|TRBJ1-4|TRBD1
TGCGCCAGCAGCTTTACAGGGGACCGTGAAAAACTGTTTTTT
CASSFTGDREKLFF
>TRBV7-3|.|TRBJ2-1|.
TGTGCCAGCAGCTTAAGGGGGGGCCCTATGCCCAATGAGCAGTTCTTC
CASSLRGGPMPNEQFF
>TRBV7-8|.|TRBJ2-2|TRBD2
TGTGCCAGCAGCTTAGCTGTACTAGCGGGAGGGCTCGGGGAGCTGTTTTTT
CASSLAVLAGGLGELFF
>TRBV18|.|TRBJ2-6|.
TGTGCCAGCTCACCTCAGTCTGGGGCCAACGTCCTGACTTTC
CASSPQSGANVLTF
>TRBV18|.|TRBJ2-7|.
TGTGCCAGCTCACGTAACTACGAGCAGTACTTC
CASSRNYEQYF
>TRBV2|.|TRBJ2-7|.
TGTGCCAGCAGGGCGGGAATCCGGGACGGTTACGAGCAGTACTTC
CASRAGIRDGYEQYF
>TRBV5-4|.|TRBJ2-3|TRBD2
TGTGCCAGCAGCCCCGCGGCACTAGCGGGTTCCACAGATACGCAGTATTTT
CASSPAALAGSTDTQYF
>TRBV20-1|.|TRBJ2-7|.
TGCAGTGCTAGTCCCCGGCGCGGCGAGCAGTACTTC
CSASPRRGEQYF
>TRBV11-1|.|TRBJ2-5|TRBD1
TGTGCCAGCAGCGCGTCAGGGGGTACGGCGACCCAGTACTTC
CASSASGGTATQYF
>TRBV29-1|once|TRBJ2-3|.
TGCAGCGTTGATAGAGGGGGAAGCACAGATACGCAGTATTTT
CSVDRGGSTDTQYF
>TRBV5-6|.|TRBJ1-5|TRBD1
TGTGCCAGCAGCTTGGGAGGGACAGGGGTTAATCAGCCCCAGCATTTT
CASSLGGTGVNQPQHF
>TRBV4-2|.|TRBJ2-1|.
TGTGCCAGCAGCCAAGAGTTAGCGAGCTACAATGAGCAGTTCTTC
CASSQELASYNEQFF
>TRBV5-8|.|TRBJ2-3|.
TGTGCCAGCAGCTTGGCCCGTCCCACAGATACGCAGTATTTT
CASSLARPTDTQYF
>TRBV28|.|TRBJ2-5|.
TGTGCCAGCAATCAAGGGGGGGTAGAGACCCAGTACTTC
CASNQGGVETQYF